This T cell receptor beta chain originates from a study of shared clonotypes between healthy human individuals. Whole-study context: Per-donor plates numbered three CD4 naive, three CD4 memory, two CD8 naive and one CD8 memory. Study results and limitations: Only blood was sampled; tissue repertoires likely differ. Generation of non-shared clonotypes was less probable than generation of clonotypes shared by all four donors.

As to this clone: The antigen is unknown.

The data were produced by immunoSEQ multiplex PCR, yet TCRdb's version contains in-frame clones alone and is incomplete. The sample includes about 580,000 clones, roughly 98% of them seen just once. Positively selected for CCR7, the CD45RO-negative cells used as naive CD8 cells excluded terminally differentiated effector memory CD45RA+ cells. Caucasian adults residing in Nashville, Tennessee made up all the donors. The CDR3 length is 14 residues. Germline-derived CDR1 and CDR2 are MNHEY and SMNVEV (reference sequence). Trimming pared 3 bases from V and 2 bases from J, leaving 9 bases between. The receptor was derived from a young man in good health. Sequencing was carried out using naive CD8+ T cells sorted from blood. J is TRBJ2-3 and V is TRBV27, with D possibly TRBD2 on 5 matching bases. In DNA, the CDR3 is TGTGCCAGCAGTTTCATGACTATCACAGATACGCAGTATTTT. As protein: CASSFMTITDTQYF.